The present T cell receptor beta chain was sequenced within a study of T cell responses to AZD1222 COVID-19 vaccine. As concerns this clone: Its specificity is not known.

Overall study results and limits: Unmutated regions of variants are reportedly targeted by nearly half of spike-specific TCRs. It should be noted that donors were predominantly white British and more often female, and clonal diversity was possibly underestimated. After two AZD1222 doses, spike-specific TCR breadth and depth rose versus day 0.

Germline V gene lookup returns CDR1 LGHDT and CDR2 YNNKEL (reference sequence). The length of the CDR3 is 16 residues. V shed 2 bases and J shed 0 bases, with 11 bases lying between them. Clones were sequenced by immunoSEQ multiplex PCR, and TCRdb holds only the in-frame ones, with some missing. Of about 80,000 clones listed, approximately 90% were seen once; the top ten hold around 8%. The sequencing used peripheral blood, collected 28 days after the second AZD1222 dose. This sequence originates from an adult who received the AZD1222 COVID-19 vaccine. The chain uses TRBV3-1 (or the pseudogene TRBV3-2) and TRBJ1-3; a weak D match, TRBD1 (5 bases). CDR3 bases: TGTGCCAGCAGCCAACCTACAGGCACCTCTGGAAACACCATATATTTT. As protein: CASSQPTGTSGNTIYF.